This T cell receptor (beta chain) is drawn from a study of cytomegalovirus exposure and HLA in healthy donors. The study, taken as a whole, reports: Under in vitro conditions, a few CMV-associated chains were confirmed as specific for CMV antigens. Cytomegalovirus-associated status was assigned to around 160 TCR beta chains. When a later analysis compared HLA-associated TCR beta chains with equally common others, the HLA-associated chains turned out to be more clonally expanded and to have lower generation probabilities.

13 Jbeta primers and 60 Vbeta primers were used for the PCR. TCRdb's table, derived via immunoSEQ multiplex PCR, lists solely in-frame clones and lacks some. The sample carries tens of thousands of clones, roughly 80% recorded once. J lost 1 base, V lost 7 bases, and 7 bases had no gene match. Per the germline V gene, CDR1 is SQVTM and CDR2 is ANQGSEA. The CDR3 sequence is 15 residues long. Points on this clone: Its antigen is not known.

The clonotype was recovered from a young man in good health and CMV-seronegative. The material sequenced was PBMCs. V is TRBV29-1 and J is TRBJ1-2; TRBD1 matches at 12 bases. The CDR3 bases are TGCAGCGGCGGGGACAGGGGGCTGAATAACTATGGCTACACCTTC. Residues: CSGGDRGLNNYGYTF.